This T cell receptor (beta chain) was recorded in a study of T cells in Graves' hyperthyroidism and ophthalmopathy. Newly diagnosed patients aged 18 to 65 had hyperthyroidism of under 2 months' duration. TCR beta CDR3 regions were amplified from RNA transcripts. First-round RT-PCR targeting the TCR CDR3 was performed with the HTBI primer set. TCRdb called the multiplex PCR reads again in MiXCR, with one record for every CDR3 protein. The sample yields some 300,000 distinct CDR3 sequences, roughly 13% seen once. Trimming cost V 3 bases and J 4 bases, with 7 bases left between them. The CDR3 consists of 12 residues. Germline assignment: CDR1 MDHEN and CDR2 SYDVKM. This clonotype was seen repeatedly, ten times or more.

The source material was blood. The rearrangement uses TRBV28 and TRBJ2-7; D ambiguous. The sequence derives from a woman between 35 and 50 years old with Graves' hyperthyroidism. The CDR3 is CASSFSRYEQYF. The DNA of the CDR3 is TGTGCCAGCAGTTTTTCCAGATACGAGCAGTACTTC.